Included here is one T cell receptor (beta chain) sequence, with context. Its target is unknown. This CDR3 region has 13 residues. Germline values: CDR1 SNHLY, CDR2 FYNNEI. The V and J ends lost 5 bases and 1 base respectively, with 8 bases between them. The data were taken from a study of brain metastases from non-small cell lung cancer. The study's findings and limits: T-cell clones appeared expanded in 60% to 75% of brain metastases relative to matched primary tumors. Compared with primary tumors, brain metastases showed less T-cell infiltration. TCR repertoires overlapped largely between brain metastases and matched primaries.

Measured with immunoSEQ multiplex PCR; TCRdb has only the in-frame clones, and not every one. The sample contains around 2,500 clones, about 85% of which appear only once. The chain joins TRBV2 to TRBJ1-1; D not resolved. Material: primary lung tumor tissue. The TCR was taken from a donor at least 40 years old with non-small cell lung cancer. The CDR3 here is CASSNSRNTEAFF. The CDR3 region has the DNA TGTGCCAGCAGTAACTCAAGGAACACTGAAGCTTTCTTT.